Listed below are T cell receptor beta chains from one sample, sequenced in a study of T cell responses to AZD1222 COVID-19 vaccine. Here immunoSEQ multiplex PCR was the method, and the copy in TCRdb shows in-frame clones only, minus some. This sample carries some 80,000 clones, approximately 86% of them seen once, and the ten largest clones take approximately 4.7%. The sample consisted of peripheral blood, taken on day 0 of MenACWY control vaccination. The receptors were gathered from an adult in good health. Each CDR3 is given with its conserved first and last residue. Fields, in order: D gene, clone size, V gene, J gene, CDR3 DNA, CDR3 protein. D genes are given only for firm matches. Expanded clones are given a class, and other clones once, few, many or no size at all.

d_gene: NA
abundance: NA
v_gene: TRBV2
j_gene: TRBJ1-6
CDR3nt: TGTGCCAGCAGCCAAGGAGGTAATTCACCCCTCCACTTT
CDR3aa: CASSQGGNSPLHF

d_gene: NA
abundance: once
v_gene: TRBV14
j_gene: TRBJ1-6
CDR3nt: TGTGCCAGCAGCGCCAATAGGGGGGAAACCCTCCACTTT
CDR3aa: CASSANRGETLHF

d_gene: NA
abundance: NA
v_gene: TRBV12-5
j_gene: TRBJ1-2
CDR3nt: TGTGCTAGTGGTTTGGTACAGGGTAGAGATGGCTACACCTTC
CDR3aa: CASGLVQGRDGYTF

d_gene: NA
abundance: NA
v_gene: TRBV24-1
j_gene: TRBJ1-1
CDR3nt: TGTGCCACCAGTGACTCTACAGGGACGGCTTTCTTT
CDR3aa: CATSDSTGTAFF

d_gene: NA
abundance: NA
v_gene: TRBV4-3
j_gene: TRBJ1-1
CDR3nt: TGCGCCAGCAGCCAAGTGCTGGGGGCGCTTACTGAAGCTTTCTTT
CDR3aa: CASSQVLGALTEAFF

d_gene: NA
abundance: few
v_gene: TRBV19
j_gene: TRBJ1-2
CDR3nt: TGTGCCAGTACCAGCCAGGGACACTATGGCTACACCTTC
CDR3aa: CASTSQGHYGYTF

d_gene: NA
abundance: NA
v_gene: TRBV7-6
j_gene: TRBJ2-7
CDR3nt: TGTGCCAGCAGCCGGGACTTCGAGCAGTACTTC
CDR3aa: CASSRDFEQYF

d_gene: NA
abundance: few
v_gene: TRBV19
j_gene: TRBJ2-7
CDR3nt: TGTGCCAGTAGTAAGGGTGGACAGTCCGAGGGGTATTACGAGCAGTACTTC
CDR3aa: CASSKGGQSEGYYEQYF

d_gene: NA
abundance: once
v_gene: TRBV4-3
j_gene: TRBJ1-3
CDR3nt: TGCGCCAGCAGCCCAGGACAGAAGACCTCTGGAAACACCATATATTTT
CDR3aa: CASSPGQKTSGNTIYF

d_gene: NA
abundance: NA
v_gene: TRBV3-1/TRBV3-2
j_gene: TRBJ1-6
CDR3nt: TGTGCCAGCAGCCAAGCTCGAACAGCCGGTTCACCCCTCCACTTT
CDR3aa: CASSQARTAGSPLHF

d_gene: NA
abundance: NA
v_gene: TRBV28
j_gene: TRBJ1-3
CDR3nt: TGTGCCAGCAGGGCCGGGTCTCGCTCTGGAAACACCATATATTTT
CDR3aa: CASRAGSRSGNTIYF

d_gene: NA
abundance: NA
v_gene: TRBV7-9
j_gene: TRBJ2-3
CDR3nt: TGTGCCAGCAGCCAAAATGGTGGCAGCACAGATACGCAGTATTTT
CDR3aa: CASSQNGGSTDTQYF

d_gene: NA
abundance: NA
v_gene: TRBV28
j_gene: TRBJ1-2
CDR3nt: TGTGCCAGCGGGTCCGGAGCTAACTATGGCTACACCTTC
CDR3aa: CASGSGANYGYTF

d_gene: TRBD1
abundance: NA
v_gene: TRBV3-1/TRBV3-2
j_gene: TRBJ1-4
CDR3nt: TGTGCCAGCAGCCACCGAGGGGACAGAAATGAAAAACTGTTTTTT
CDR3aa: CASSHRGDRNEKLFF

d_gene: NA
abundance: NA
v_gene: TRBV4-3
j_gene: TRBJ1-2
CDR3nt: TGCGCCAGCAGCCAAGATTTAGGTATCGGCTATGGCTACACCTTC
CDR3aa: CASSQDLGIGYGYTF

d_gene: NA
abundance: NA
v_gene: TRBV6-5
j_gene: TRBJ1-2
CDR3nt: TGTGCCAGCAGTCCGAACGACTACTATGGCTACACCTTC
CDR3aa: CASSPNDYYGYTF

d_gene: NA
abundance: NA
v_gene: TRBV9
j_gene: TRBJ2-1
CDR3nt: TGTGCCAGCAGCCCTTCCCAATATTCCAACAATGAGCAGTTCTTC
CDR3aa: CASSPSQYSNNEQFF

d_gene: TRBD1
abundance: NA
v_gene: TRBV3-1/TRBV3-2
j_gene: TRBJ2-7
CDR3nt: TGTGCCAGCAGCCAAGATAGGGCCAGGGGGTACGAGCAGTACTTC
CDR3aa: CASSQDRARGYEQYF

d_gene: NA
abundance: NA
v_gene: TRBV9
j_gene: TRBJ2-3
CDR3nt: TGTGCCAGCAGCGGACAAGCCTTAGATACGCAGTATTTT
CDR3aa: CASSGQALDTQYF

d_gene: NA
abundance: NA
v_gene: TRBV7-2
j_gene: TRBJ1-5
CDR3nt: TGTGCCAGCAGCCTCATCCCGGGGGATAGCAATCAGCCCCAGCATTTT
CDR3aa: CASSLIPGDSNQPQHF

d_gene: NA
abundance: NA
v_gene: TRBV4-3
j_gene: TRBJ1-6
CDR3nt: TGCGCCAGCAGCCAAGACAGGGATTCACCCCTCCACTTT
CDR3aa: CASSQDRDSPLHF

d_gene: TRBD1
abundance: few
v_gene: TRBV19
j_gene: TRBJ2-2
CDR3nt: TGTGCCAGTAGTGTTGGACAGGGGTACGGGGAGCTGTTTTTT
CDR3aa: CASSVGQGYGELFF

d_gene: TRBD1
abundance: NA
v_gene: TRBV3-1/TRBV3-2
j_gene: TRBJ1-2
CDR3nt: TGTGCCAGCAGAAGTGGTACAGGGGATGGCGGCTACACCTTC
CDR3aa: CASRSGTGDGGYTF

d_gene: TRBD1
abundance: once
v_gene: TRBV27
j_gene: TRBJ1-5
CDR3nt: TGTGCCAGCAGTTTATGGGGGACAGCTCATCAGCCCCAGCATTTT
CDR3aa: CASSLWGTAHQPQHF

d_gene: NA
abundance: NA
v_gene: TRBV4-3
j_gene: TRBJ2-7
CDR3nt: TGCGCCAGCAGCCAAGATCAGGGGACTAACACCTACGAGCAGTACTTC
CDR3aa: CASSQDQGTNTYEQYF

d_gene: NA
abundance: NA
v_gene: TRBV9
j_gene: TRBJ2-2
CDR3nt: TGTGCCAGCAGCGTAGAGGGGGTGGCCACCGGGGAGCTGTTTTTT
CDR3aa: CASSVEGVATGELFF

d_gene: NA
abundance: NA
v_gene: TRBV18
j_gene: TRBJ1-3
CDR3nt: TGTGCCAGCTCACCACCGTCCGGTATTAACACCATATATTTT
CDR3aa: CASSPPSGINTIYF

d_gene: NA
abundance: NA
v_gene: TRBV7-9
j_gene: TRBJ1-6
CDR3nt: TGTGCCAGCAGCTTAAGGCGGACCGGGCGGGATAATTCACCCCTCCACTTT
CDR3aa: CASSLRRTGRDNSPLHF

d_gene: NA
abundance: NA
v_gene: TRBV6-4
j_gene: TRBJ2-1
CDR3nt: TGTGCCAGCTCTCCTGAACTGAGCTCCTACAATGAGCAGTTCTTC
CDR3aa: CASSPELSSYNEQFF

d_gene: NA
abundance: NA
v_gene: TRBV27
j_gene: TRBJ1-1
CDR3nt: TGTGCCAGCAGTAGGACGGGGACTGAAGCTTTCTTT
CDR3aa: CASSRTGTEAFF

d_gene: NA
abundance: NA
v_gene: TRBV14
j_gene: TRBJ1-6
CDR3nt: TGTGCCAGCAGCCAAGGGAGAAATTCACCCCTCCACTTT
CDR3aa: CASSQGRNSPLHF

d_gene: TRBD2
abundance: NA
v_gene: TRBV11-2
j_gene: TRBJ2-3
CDR3nt: TGTGCCAGCAGCCAAGCTAGCGGGGGACTCTCCTCTGTAAATTTT
CDR3aa: CASSQASGGLSSVNF

d_gene: NA
abundance: NA
v_gene: TRBV5-1
j_gene: TRBJ1-5
CDR3nt: TGCGCCAGCAGCTTGTTTCCGGGTGAGCAGCCCCAGCATTTT
CDR3aa: CASSLFPGEQPQHF

d_gene: NA
abundance: once
v_gene: TRBV15
j_gene: TRBJ1-5
CDR3nt: TGTGCCACCAGCAGATTCAATCAGCCCCAGCATTTT
CDR3aa: CATSRFNQPQHF

d_gene: NA
abundance: NA
v_gene: TRBV2
j_gene: TRBJ2-1
CDR3nt: TGTGCCAGCAGACTAGAGGGGTCCTACAATGAGCAGTTCTTC
CDR3aa: CASRLEGSYNEQFF

d_gene: NA
abundance: NA
v_gene: TRBV2
j_gene: TRBJ1-4
CDR3nt: TGTGCCAGCAGTGAGGGCACCTATGAAAAACTGTTTTTT
CDR3aa: CASSEGTYEKLFF

d_gene: NA
abundance: NA
v_gene: TRBV9
j_gene: TRBJ1-1
CDR3nt: TGTGCCAGCAGCGTAGAAGGGTCTTCTGAAGCTTTCTTT
CDR3aa: CASSVEGSSEAFF

d_gene: TRBD1
abundance: NA
v_gene: TRBV5-8
j_gene: TRBJ1-2
CDR3nt: TGTGCCAGCAGCTTACCGGGACAGCGAGGGTACGGCTACACCTTC
CDR3aa: CASSLPGQRGYGYTF

d_gene: NA
abundance: NA
v_gene: TRBV5-6
j_gene: TRBJ1-1
CDR3nt: TGTGCCAGCAGCTTGGCTCAGGGAAGAGGAGCTTTCTTT
CDR3aa: CASSLAQGRGAFF

d_gene: TRBD1
abundance: NA
v_gene: TRBV14
j_gene: TRBJ2-1
CDR3nt: TGTGCCAGCAGCTTACGACAGGGTCTTACGGTCAATGAGCAGTTCTTC
CDR3aa: CASSLRQGLTVNEQFF

d_gene: TRBD1
abundance: NA
v_gene: TRBV27
j_gene: TRBJ2-7
CDR3nt: TGTGCCAGCAGCCCAGGGGGTGGCCCTTACGAGCAGTACTTC
CDR3aa: CASSPGGGPYEQYF

d_gene: TRBD2
abundance: NA
v_gene: TRBV6-2/TRBV6-3
j_gene: TRBJ2-2
CDR3nt: TGTGCCAGCAGTTACTCGGTGCTAGCGGGGGAGAACACCGGGGAGCTGTTTTTT
CDR3aa: CASSYSVLAGENTGELFF

d_gene: NA
abundance: once
v_gene: TRBV7-9
j_gene: TRBJ1-3
CDR3nt: TGTGCCAGCAGCTCAGATGGGCGGACCACGACAAACTCTGGAAACACCATATATTTT
CDR3aa: CASSSDGRTTTNSGNTIYF

d_gene: TRBD1
abundance: NA
v_gene: TRBV5-1
j_gene: TRBJ1-1
CDR3nt: TGCGCCAGCAGCTGGGGCACAGGGGGAACCGGTGAAGCTTTCTTT
CDR3aa: CASSWGTGGTGEAFF